The entry below describes one T cell receptor (beta chain). RNA amounts of about 0.5 to 1 ug underwent reverse transcription with random hexamers. From the immunoSEQ multiplex PCR reads, TCRdb called clonotypes with MiXCR, one entry per CDR3 protein. Of approximately 170,000 distinct CDR3 sequences detected, about 92% appear once; the ten largest clones hold around 0.079%. This sample is part of a study of CD8 T cells in Susac syndrome. Sequencing of TCR beta was performed on blood CD8+ T cells and on blood CD4+ T cells. TEMRA cells underwent FACS enrichment and CD8+ and CD4+ T cells underwent negative isolation. V gave up 5 bases and J gave up 4 bases; unmatched junction bases: 5. Germline loops: CDR1 DFQATT, CDR2 SNEGSKA (reference sequence). CDR3 length equals 15 residues.

V and J are TRBV20-1 and TRBJ2-7; 16 nucleotides align to TRBD2. Sequencing was performed on CD4+ T cells from PBMCs. This clonotype was obtained from a human donor in good health. CDR3 amino acids: CSAPPGLAGGYEQYF. CDR3 sequence (DNA): TGCAGTGCTCCGCCGGGACTAGCGGGAGGGTACGAGCAGTACTTC.